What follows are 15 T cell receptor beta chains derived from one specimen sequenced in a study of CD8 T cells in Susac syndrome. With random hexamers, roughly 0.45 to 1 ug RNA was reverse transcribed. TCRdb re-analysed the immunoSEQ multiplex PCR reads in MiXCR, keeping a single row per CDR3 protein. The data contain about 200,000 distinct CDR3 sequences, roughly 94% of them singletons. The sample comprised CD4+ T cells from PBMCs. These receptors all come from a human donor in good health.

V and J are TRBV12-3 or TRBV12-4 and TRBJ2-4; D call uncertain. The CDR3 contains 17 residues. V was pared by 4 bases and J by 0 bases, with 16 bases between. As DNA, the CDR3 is TGTGCCAGCAGTTCTAAAAAGCCCCCGTTAGCCAAAAACATTCAGTACTTC. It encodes CASSSKKPPLAKNIQYF.

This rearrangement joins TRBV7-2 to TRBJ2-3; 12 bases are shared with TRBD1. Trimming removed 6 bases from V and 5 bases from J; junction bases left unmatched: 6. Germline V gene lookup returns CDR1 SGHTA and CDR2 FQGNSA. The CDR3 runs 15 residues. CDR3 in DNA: TGTGCCAGCAGACCCGGGACAGGGGGCCGAGATACGCAGTATTTT. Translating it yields CASRPGTGGRDTQYF.

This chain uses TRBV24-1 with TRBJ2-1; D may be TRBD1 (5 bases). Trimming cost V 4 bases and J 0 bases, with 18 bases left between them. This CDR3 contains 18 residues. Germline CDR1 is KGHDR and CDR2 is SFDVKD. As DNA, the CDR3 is TGTGCCACCAGTGACGTCGACAGTACCCCGAGCTCCTACAATGAGCAGTTCTTC. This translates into CATSDVDSTPSSYNEQFF.

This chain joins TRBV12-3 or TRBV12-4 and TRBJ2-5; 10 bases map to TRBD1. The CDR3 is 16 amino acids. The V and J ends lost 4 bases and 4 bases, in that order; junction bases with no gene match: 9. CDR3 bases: TGTGCCAGCAGTTCCCCCGGGACAGGGGCTGGAGAGACCCAGTACTTC. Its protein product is CASSSPGTGAGETQYF.

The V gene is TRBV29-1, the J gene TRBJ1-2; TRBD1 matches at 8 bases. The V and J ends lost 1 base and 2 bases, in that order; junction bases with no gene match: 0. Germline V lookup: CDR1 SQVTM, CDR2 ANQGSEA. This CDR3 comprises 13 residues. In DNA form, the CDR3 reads TGCAGCGTTGAAGGACAGGGGAACTATGGCTACACCTTC. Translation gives CSVEGQGNYGYTF.

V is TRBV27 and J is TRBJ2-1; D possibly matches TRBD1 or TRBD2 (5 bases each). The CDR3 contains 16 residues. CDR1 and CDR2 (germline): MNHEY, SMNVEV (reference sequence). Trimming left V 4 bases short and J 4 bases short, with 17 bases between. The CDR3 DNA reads TGTGCCAGCAGTTCCGGGGCCGCGATTACTTACAATGAGCAGTTCTTC. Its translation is CASSSGAAITYNEQFF.

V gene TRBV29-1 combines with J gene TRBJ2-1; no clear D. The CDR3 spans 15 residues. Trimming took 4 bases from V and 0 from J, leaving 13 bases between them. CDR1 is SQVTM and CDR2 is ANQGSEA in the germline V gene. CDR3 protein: CSVVPTLSSYNEQFF. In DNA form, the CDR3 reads TGCAGCGTTGTTCCGACCCTGAGCTCCTACAATGAGCAGTTCTTC.

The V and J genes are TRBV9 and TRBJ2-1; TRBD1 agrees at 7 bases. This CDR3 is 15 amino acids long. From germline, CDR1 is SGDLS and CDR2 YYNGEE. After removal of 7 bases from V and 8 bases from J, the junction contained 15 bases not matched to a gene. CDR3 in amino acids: CASAGTVSKLDEQFF. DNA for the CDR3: TGTGCCAGCGCCGGGACAGTCTCAAAACTGGATGAGCAGTTCTTC. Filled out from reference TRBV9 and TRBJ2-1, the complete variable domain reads DSGVTQTPKHLITATGQRVTLRCSPRSGDLSVYWYQQSLDQGLQFLIQYYNGEERAKGNILERFSAQQFPDLHSELNLSSLELGDSALYFCASAGTVSKLDEQFFGPGTRLTVL.

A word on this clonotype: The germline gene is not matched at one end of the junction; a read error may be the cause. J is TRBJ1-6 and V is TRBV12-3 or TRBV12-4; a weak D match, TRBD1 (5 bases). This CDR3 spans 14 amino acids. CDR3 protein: CASSPQGPNSPLHF. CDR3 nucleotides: TGTGCCAGCAGCCCGCAGGGCCCCAATTCACCCCTCCATTTT.

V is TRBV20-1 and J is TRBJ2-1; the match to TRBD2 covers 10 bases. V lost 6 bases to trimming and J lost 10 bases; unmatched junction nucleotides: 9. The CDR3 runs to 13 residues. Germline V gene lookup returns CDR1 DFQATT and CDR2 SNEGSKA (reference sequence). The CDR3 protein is CSATGTSAFEQFF. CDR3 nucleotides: TGCAGTGCCACCGGGACTAGCGCGTTCGAGCAGTTCTTC.

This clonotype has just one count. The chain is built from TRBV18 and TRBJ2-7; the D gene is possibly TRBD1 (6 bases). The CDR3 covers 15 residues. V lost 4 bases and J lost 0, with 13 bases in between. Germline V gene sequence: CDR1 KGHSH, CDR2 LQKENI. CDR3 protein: CASSLHRDNSYEQYF. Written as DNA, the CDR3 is TGTGCCAGCTCACTTCATCGGGACAACTCCTACGAGCAGTACTTC.

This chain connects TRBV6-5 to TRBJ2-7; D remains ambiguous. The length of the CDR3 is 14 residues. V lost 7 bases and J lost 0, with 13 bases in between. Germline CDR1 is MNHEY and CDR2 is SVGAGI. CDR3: CASTPRMSSYEQYF. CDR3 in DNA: TGTGCCAGCACTCCAAGGATGAGCTCCTACGAGCAGTACTTC.

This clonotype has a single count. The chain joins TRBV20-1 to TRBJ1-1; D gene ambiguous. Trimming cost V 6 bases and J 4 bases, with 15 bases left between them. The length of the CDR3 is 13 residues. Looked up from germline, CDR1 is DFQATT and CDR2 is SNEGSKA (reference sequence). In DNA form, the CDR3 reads TGCAGTGCGGGAACGATCTGGGCCACTGAAGCTTTCTTT. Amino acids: CSAGTIWATEAFF.

Here the CDR3 reads CAWSVGGDRFF. CDR3 DNA sequence: TGTGCCTGGAGTGTAGGGGGGGATCGGTTCTTC. V is TRBV30 and J is TRBJ2-1, with a tentative D call TRBD2 (7 bases). Germline values: CDR1 GTSNPN, CDR2 SVGIG (reference sequence). This CDR3 is 11 amino acids long. The ends were cut back, 0 bases at V and 15 bases at J, with 12 bases in the middle.

Here the CDR3 reads CSVGQGSDEQFF. CDR3 bases: TGCAGCGTTGGACAGGGTAGCGATGAGCAGTTCTTC. This chain joins TRBV29-1 and TRBJ2-1; 7 bases map to TRBD1. Germline-derived CDR1 and CDR2 are SQVTM and ANQGSEA. This CDR3 spans 12 amino acids. V shed 4 bases and J 8 bases; nucleotides not matched to a gene: 5.